This TCR beta chain comes out of a study of CD8+CD57+ T cells in acquired aplastic anemia. In regard to this clonotype: One base away lies a much larger clone, so this may be a sequencing read error.

TCR beta VDJ combinations and CDR3 sequences were profiled from genomic DNA. From the reads, TCRdb called clonotypes with MiXCR, one entry per CDR3 protein. Among hundreds of thousands of distinct CDR3 sequences listed, around 32% were seen once. Patients picked for sequencing had shown CD8+CD57+ cell expansion detected by flow cytometry. In germline, CDR1 is SNHLY, CDR2 FYNNEI. The germline V and J ends were trimmed by 6 bases and 4 bases, with 13 bases remaining between them. CDR3 size: 13 residues. The source of this sequence is a human donor with aplastic anemia. Material for sequencing was sorted CD4+, CD8+, or CD8+CD57+ T cells (not recorded which) from PBMCs. This chain uses TRBV2 with TRBJ2-7; D is possibly TRBD2 (5 bases). CDR3 nucleotides: TGTGCCAGCAGCCCCGACGGGATTTACGAGCAGTACTTC. Amino acid sequence: CASSPDGIYEQYF.